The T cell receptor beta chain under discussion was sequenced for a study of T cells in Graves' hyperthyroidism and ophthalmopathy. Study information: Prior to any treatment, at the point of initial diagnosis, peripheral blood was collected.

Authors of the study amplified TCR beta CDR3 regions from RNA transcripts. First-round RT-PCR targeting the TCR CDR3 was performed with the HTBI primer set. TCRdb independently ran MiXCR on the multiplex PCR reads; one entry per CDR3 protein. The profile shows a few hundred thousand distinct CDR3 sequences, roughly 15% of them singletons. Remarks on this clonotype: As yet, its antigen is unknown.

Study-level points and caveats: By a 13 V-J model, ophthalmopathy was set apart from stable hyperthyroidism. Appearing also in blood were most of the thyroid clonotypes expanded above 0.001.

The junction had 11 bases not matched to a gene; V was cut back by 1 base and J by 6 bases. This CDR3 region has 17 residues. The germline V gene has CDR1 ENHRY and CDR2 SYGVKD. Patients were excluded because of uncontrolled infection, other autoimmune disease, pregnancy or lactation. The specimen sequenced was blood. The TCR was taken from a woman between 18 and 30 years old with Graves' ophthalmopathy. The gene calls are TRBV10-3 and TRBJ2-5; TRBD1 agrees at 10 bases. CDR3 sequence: CAISELSGTGVRKTQYF. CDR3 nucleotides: TGTGCCATCAGTGAGTTATCTGGGACAGGGGTCAGGAAGACCCAGTACTTC.